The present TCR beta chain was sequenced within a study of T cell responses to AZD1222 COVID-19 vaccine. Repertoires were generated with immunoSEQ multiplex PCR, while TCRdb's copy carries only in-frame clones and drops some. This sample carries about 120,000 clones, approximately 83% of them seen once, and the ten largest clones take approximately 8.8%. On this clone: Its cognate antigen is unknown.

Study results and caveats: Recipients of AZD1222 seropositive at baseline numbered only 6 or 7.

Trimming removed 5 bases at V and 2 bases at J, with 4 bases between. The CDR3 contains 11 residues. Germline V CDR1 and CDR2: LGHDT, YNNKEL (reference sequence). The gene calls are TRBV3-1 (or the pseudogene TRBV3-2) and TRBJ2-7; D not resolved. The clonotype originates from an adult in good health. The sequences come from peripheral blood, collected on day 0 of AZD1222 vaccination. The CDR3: CASSAPYEQYF. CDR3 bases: TGTGCCAGCAGCGCCCCCTACGAGCAGTACTTC.